This T cell receptor (beta chain) was documented in a study of beta chain features in type 1 diabetes (dated by TCRdb to about 2018). In the study overall: Patients and healthy donors did not differ in mean age, gender distribution, total cell number or subset yield. Across all samples, about 110 million sorted cells were examined, and cell number per subset correlated strongly with RNA yield. In the study, recently diagnosed type 1 diabetes patients and matched healthy donors were compared on the TCRB repertoires of their sorted circulating CD4+ T cell subsets. Whereas all 30 or so donors provided naive and central memory subsets, regulatory and stem cell-like memory subsets were isolated from just 8 patients and about 8 healthy donors. Broad study findings and their caveats: Because the HLA sub-analyses included only small numbers of individuals, any influence of HLA type on TCRB rearrangement was left unresolved. Naive, central memory and regulatory TCRB repertoires appeared to be more alike among patients than among healthy donors. Because cDNA was sequenced instead of genomic DNA, highly expressing activated cells could be over-represented, though the groups showed no difference in activation or CD3 levels. In all four CD4+ subsets, TCRB CDR3 length was moderately but significantly shorter in type 1 diabetes patients. At VDJ recombination sites, type 1 diabetes patients had fewer insertions and more deleted nucleotides, which implies abnormalities in thymic rearrangement. Shorter templates might be favored by PCR, yet because patient and control samples were amplified and corrected together, any such skew would affect both groups equally.

The entire amount of isolated RNA was reverse transcribed using the High Capacity cDNA Reverse Transcription Kit, so the sequenced TCRB transcripts were expressed ones. Deep immunoSEQ sequencing was performed on naive, central memory and regulatory T cell samples, with an average of about 3.6 million total reads per sample. After sorted cells were lysed in RLT buffer, RNA was extracted with DNase-treated RNeasy Micro or Mini kits, with the choice depending on cell number. To prevent cross-contamination, every cell subset was processed on its own, while patient and healthy donor samples were processed together. Using the immunoSEQ multiplex PCR, TCRB sequences were amplified from cDNA into 87-bp fragments spanning the CDR3 region. The amplicons were sequenced using the Illumina HiSeq platform. Per the authors' processing: PCR bias was corrected computationally using synthetic template baselines, and reads within Hamming distance 2 were collapsed, with unmergeable singletons discarded. Reads were aligned against IMGT to assign V, D and J genes, CDR3 length and insertions or deletions at six rearrangement sites. Within each subset, clonotype counts were normalized to sorted cell number, and only after that were true diversity and Gini coefficients computed with the tcR R package. Repertoire sharing was quantified using the overlap coefficient calculated on TCRB nucleotide sequences. In its TCRdb copy, this immuneACCESS table keeps in-frame sequences only and misses some clones. Where compared with another copy, unresolved V genes explain less than half of these, and the others have no known cause. The DNA gave D and trimming, while V, J and clone size come from that table. The sample has 130,000 to 150,000 clones on record, 6.9% of them singletons. The leading ten clones occupy about 1.5% of the sample.

Each donor gave one peripheral blood draw, averaging roughly 120 mL, which was collected into heparinised tubes. Using a panel that included CD45RO, CCR7, CD25, CD127, CD95 and CD27, naive, central memory, regulatory and stem cell-like memory CD4+ T cells were sorted on a BD FACSAria II. All sorted populations exceeded 95% purity. PBMCs were isolated right away by Lymphoprep density gradient centrifugation and were stained directly, without culture. So that batch effects would be minimized, each experiment stained and sorted samples in pairs, pairing one healthy donor with one patient. A note on this clone: Its antigen has not been determined. Nothing much larger sits one base from this clone, and base qualities are not available.

The junction carries 12 bases between V and J, which are trimmed by 0 bases and 3 bases respectively. The CDR3 goes from the cysteine to the phenylalanine over 14 residues. This entry keeps only the CDR3 DNA: 42 bases, framed from base 1. CDR1 GTSNPN and CDR2 SVGIG are derived from the germline V gene (reference sequence). The receptor's source is a woman aged 30 to 39 in good health. Sequenced: central memory CD4+ T cells from blood. Rearrangement joined TRBV30 to TRBJ2-7; no confident D gene assignment can be made. The DNA is TGTGCCTGGAGTGTACCGGAGAGACTCTACGAGCAGTACTTC. Its coded protein is CAWSVPERLYEQYF. With all but the CDR3 taken from the reference TRBV30 and TRBJ2-7 genes, the full variable domain is: SQTIHQWPATLVQPVGSPLSLECTVEGTSNPNLYWYRQAAGRGLQLLFYSVGIGQISSEVPQNLSASRPQDRQFILSSKKLLLSDSGFYLCAWSVPERLYEQYFGPGTRLTVT.